This record concerns one TCR beta chain sequence. Generated by immunoSEQ multiplex PCR, the TCRdb table keeps only in-frame clones and is missing some. The sample holds around 61,000 clones, 75% to 90% seen once. The germline V gene has CDR1 MGHRA and CDR2 YSYEKL. The CDR3 has 14 amino acids. The J segment lost 3 bases and the V segment lost 1 base, leaving 0 bases of the junction unmatched. The data were taken from a study of T cell changes during pregnancy in multiple sclerosis. The sample was peripheral blood, taken in the first trimester of pregnancy. This clonotype was obtained from a female donor in good health, enrolled as a control in a pregnancy study. The gene calls are TRBV4-1 and TRBJ1-1; the match to TRBD1 covers 9 bases. This CDR3 reads CASSQGQGDTEAFF. The CDR3, as DNA: TGCGCCAGCAGCCAAGGACAGGGGGACACTGAAGCTTTCTTT.